This T cell receptor beta chain was identified in a study of cytomegalovirus exposure and HLA in healthy donors. Turning to the study itself: An early release of data contained approximately 85 million unique TCRs, which came from HLA-typed donors.

It was with 60 Vbeta and 13 Jbeta primers that the PCR ran. TCRdb's table, derived via immunoSEQ multiplex PCR, lists solely in-frame clones and lacks some. The profile shows 80,000 to 100,000 clones, roughly 76% of them singletons. General study results and limits: A later analysis associated 15,000 or so TCR beta sequences with HLA alleles at a 0.05 false discovery rate. In a later analysis, most CMV-associated TCR beta chains appeared HLA-restricted. Researchers counted about 150 TCR beta chains as cytomegalovirus-associated.

In regard to this clone: Its antigen is not known.

What was sequenced was PBMCs. The receptor was derived from a female donor in good health and CMV-seronegative.

CDR3 region: CSVEIRNYEQYF. CDR3 coding DNA: TGCAGCGTTGAAATCAGAAACTACGAGCAGTACTTC. The chain joins TRBV29-1 to TRBJ2-7; D unresolved. CDR1 and CDR2 (germline): SQVTM, ANQGSEA. The length of the CDR3 is 12 residues. Trimming pared 2 bases from V and 3 bases from J, leaving 8 bases between.